One and the same sample provided the 8 T cell receptor beta chains below, sequenced in a study of blood T cell repertoires in COVID-19. Produced via immunoSEQ multiplex PCR; TCRdb's table is partial and in-frame only. The sample has more than 100,000 clones, around 87% seen once. Sequencing was done on a sample of peripheral blood. These receptors originate from a man between 50 and 59 years old with active COVID-19.

This chain connects TRBV6-5 to TRBJ2-1, with a tentative D call TRBD1 (5 bases). This CDR3 is 16 amino acids long. Between the trimmed V and J ends, which lost 2 bases and 10 bases, there was a span of 21 bases. The germline V gene encodes CDR1 MNHEY and CDR2 SVGAGI. In DNA, the CDR3 is TGTGCCAGCAGTTACGGGCAGGGTTGGATGCAATGGGAGCAGTTCTTC. Translation gives CASSYGQGWMQWEQFF.

CDR3 protein: CASQQEVSNQPQHF. For the CDR3, the DNA is TGTGCCAGCCAGCAGGAGGTTAGCAATCAGCCCCAGCATTTT. This rearrangement joins TRBV2 to TRBJ1-5; D is unclear. This CDR3 comprises 14 residues. V was shortened by 8 bases and J by 0 bases, with 11 bases between the two germline ends. The germline gives CDR1 SNHLY, CDR2 FYNNEI.

The chain links TRBV2 to TRBJ2-6; D is unclear. Trimming left V 2 bases short and J 0 bases short, with 17 bases between. The CDR3 is 19 amino acids. The V gene's germline CDR1 is SNHLY and CDR2 FYNNEI. DNA of the CDR3: TGTGCCAGCAGTGAACGACTGACCAGAGACCCCTCTGGGGCCAACGTCCTGACTTTC. Protein: CASSERLTRDPSGANVLTF.

In its sample, this clone was seen a few times. The chain couples TRBV19 to TRBJ1-6; D is ambiguous. Trimming shortened V by 3 bases and J by 5 bases, and 8 bases separated the two germline ends. Looked up from germline, CDR1 is LNHDA and CDR2 is SQIVND (reference sequence). CDR3 length equals 14 residues. CDR3 region: CASSMWQDNSPLHF. The CDR3 DNA is TGTGCCAGTAGTATGTGGCAGGATAATTCACCCCTCCACTTT. Combining the CDR3 with reference TRBV19 and TRBJ1-6 gives the whole variable domain DGGITQSPKYLFRKEGQNVTLSCEQNLNHDAMYWYRQDPGQGLRLIYYSQIVNDFQKGDIAEGYSVSREKKESFPLTVTSAQKNPTAFYLCASSMWQDNSPLHFGNGTRLTVT.

The rearrangement links TRBV5-8 to TRBJ1-5; tentatively, D is TRBD1 (5 bases). CDR3 length equals 15 residues. The V end lost 3 bases, the J end lost 0 bases, and 10 bases lay between the germline ends. Germline CDR1 and CDR2: SGHTS and YDEGEE. The CDR3 DNA reads as TGTGCCAGCAGCTGGGGGGGAGTTAGCAATCAGCCCCAGCATTTT. Translated: CASSWGGVSNQPQHF.

The chain links TRBV21-1 to TRBJ1-5; the D call of TRBD1 is as the table states it, not checked on the DNA. TRBV21-1 is a pseudogene. The CDR3 runs 13 residues. CDR3 protein: CASRTGSNQPQHF. The DNA for the CDR3 is TGTGCCAGCCGGACAGGTTCAAATCAGCCCCAGCATTTT.

This sequence joins TRBV6-5 and TRBJ1-5; D ambiguous. The CDR3 length is 12 residues. With 8 bases removed from V and 3 bases from J, the gap between germline ends came to 8 bases. CDR1 MNHEY and CDR2 SVGAGI come from the germline V gene. For the CDR3, the DNA is TGTGCCAGCGGGAGGGACAATCAGCCCCAGCATTTT. It is translated as CASGRDNQPQHF.

The rearrangement uses TRBV11-2 and TRBJ1-2, with 7 bases matching TRBD1. The V segment lost 5 bases and the J segment 0 bases; nucleotides outside the gene matches: 6. This CDR3 contains 15 residues. CDR1 SGHAT and CDR2 FQNNGV come from the germline V gene. The CDR3 region has the DNA TGTGCCAGCAGCCGTTTGACAGGGCCTAACTATGGCTACACCTTC. Translation: CASSRLTGPNYGYTF. Complete variable domain (other parts from reference TRBV11-2 and TRBJ1-2): EAGVAQSPRYKIIEKRQSVAFWCNPISGHATLYWYQQILGQGPKLLIQFQNNGVVDDSQLPKDRFSAERLKGVDSTLKIQPAKLEDSAVYLCASSRLTGPNYGYTFGSGTRLTVV.